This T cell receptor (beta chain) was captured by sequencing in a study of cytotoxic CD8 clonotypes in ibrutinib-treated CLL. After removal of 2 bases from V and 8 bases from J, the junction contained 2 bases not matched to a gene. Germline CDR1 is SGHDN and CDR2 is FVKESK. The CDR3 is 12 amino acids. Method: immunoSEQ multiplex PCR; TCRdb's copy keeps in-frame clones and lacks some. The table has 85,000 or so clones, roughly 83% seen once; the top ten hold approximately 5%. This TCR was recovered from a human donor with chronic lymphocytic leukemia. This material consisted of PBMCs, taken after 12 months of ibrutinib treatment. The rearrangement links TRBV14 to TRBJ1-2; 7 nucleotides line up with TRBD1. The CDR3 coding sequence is TGTGCCAGCAGCCAAACAGGGGTGGGCTACACCTTC. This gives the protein CASSQTGVGYTF.